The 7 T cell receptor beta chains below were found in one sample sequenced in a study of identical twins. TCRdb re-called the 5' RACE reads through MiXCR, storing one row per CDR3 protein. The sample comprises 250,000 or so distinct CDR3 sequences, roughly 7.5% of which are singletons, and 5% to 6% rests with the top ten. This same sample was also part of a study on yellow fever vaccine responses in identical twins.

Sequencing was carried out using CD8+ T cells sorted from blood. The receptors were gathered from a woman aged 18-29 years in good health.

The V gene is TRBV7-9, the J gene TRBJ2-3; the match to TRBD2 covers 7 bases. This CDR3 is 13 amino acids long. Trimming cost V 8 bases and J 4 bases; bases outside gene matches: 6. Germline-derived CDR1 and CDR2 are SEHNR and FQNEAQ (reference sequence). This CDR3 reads CASLGGGADTQYF. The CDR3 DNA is TGTGCCAGCCTGGGGGGAGGGGCAGATACGCAGTATTTT.

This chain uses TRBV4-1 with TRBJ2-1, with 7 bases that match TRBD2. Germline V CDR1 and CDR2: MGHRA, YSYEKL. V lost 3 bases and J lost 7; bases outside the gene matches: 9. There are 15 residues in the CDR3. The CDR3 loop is CASSQEGAGWNEQFF. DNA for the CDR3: TGCGCCAGCAGCCAGGAAGGAGCGGGGTGGAATGAGCAGTTCTTC.

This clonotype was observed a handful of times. The CDR3 region is CASSPTGGRHPANEQFF. In DNA, the CDR3 is TGCGCCAGCAGCCCCACGGGTGGGCGACACCCCGCCAATGAGCAGTTCTTC. The chain combines TRBV5-1 with TRBJ2-1; no reliable D call. With 4 bases removed from V and 6 bases from J, the gap between germline ends came to 23 bases. Germline assignment: CDR1 SGHRS and CDR2 YFSETQ. The CDR3 is 17 residues long.

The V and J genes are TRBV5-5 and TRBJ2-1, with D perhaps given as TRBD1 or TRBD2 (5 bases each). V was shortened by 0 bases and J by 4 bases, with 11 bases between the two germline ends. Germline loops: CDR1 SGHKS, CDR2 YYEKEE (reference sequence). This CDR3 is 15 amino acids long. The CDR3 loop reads CASSLEGTLYNEQFF. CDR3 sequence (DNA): TGTGCCAGCAGCTTGGAGGGGACCCTTTACAATGAGCAGTTCTTC.

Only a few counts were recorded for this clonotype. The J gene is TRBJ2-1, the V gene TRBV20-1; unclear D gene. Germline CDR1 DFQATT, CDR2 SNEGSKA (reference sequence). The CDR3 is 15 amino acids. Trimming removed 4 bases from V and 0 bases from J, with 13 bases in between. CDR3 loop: CSATPDLSSYNEQFF. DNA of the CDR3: TGCAGTGCTACCCCTGACTTAAGCTCCTACAATGAGCAGTTCTTC.

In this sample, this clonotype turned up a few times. The CDR3 DNA sequence: TGTGCCAGCGGTGGCGGGAGCTCCTACAATGAGCAGTTCTTC. It is translated as CASGGGSSYNEQFF. The chain is built from TRBV7-6 and TRBJ2-1; 7 nucleotides align to TRBD2. V shed 8 bases, J shed 0 bases, and the junction held 4 bases outside the gene matches. Germline V CDR1 and CDR2: SGHVS, FNYEAQ. The CDR3 spans 14 residues.

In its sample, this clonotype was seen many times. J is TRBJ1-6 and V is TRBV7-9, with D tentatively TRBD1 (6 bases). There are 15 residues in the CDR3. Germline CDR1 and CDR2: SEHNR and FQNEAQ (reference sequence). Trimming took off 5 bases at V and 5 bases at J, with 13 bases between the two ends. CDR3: CASSPTGSNNSPLHF. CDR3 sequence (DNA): TGTGCCAGCAGCCCGACAGGATCCAATAATTCACCCCTCCACTTT.